This T cell receptor beta chain was recorded in a study of blood T cell repertoires in COVID-19. Study as a whole: Sites in the United States, Italy and Spain provided acute and convalescent COVID-19 samples. Nucleic acid was either cDNA or gDNA, and it came from T cells, B-cell-depleted T cells, or PBMCs.

This clone showed up just a few times. Only in-frame clones appear in the TCRdb table, and some are missing; sequencing was by immunoSEQ multiplex PCR. Among 200,000 to 300,000 clones listed, 70% to 90% were seen once. Germline assignment: CDR1 WNHNN and CDR2 SYGVQD (reference sequence). The CDR3 is 14 residues long. Trimming left V 2 bases short and J 4 bases short, with 12 bases between. V gene TRBV10-1 combines with J gene TRBJ2-7; D unclear. The sequenced sample was peripheral blood. The TCR originated in a woman aged 60-75 years with COVID-19, enrolled during active disease. The CDR3 DNA reads as TGCGCCAGCAGTGAGACTGTCCGAGCGTACGAGCAGTACTTC. It codes for CASSETVRAYEQYF.